This T cell receptor beta chain was profiled in a study of OX40 agonist ivuxolimab in advanced cancers. This CDR3 region has 14 residues. Germline CDR1 is MDHEN and CDR2 is SYDVKM. Deletions cut 2 bases from V and 1 base from J, with 8 bases between. TCRdb keeps only in-frame clones here, not all; method: immunoSEQ multiplex PCR. The table lists about 66,000 clones, more than 75% of them singletons. The material sequenced was CD4+ or CD8+ T cells sorted from blood, taken in a trial of the OX40 agonist ivuxolimab. The chain couples TRBV28 to TRBJ1-1; unclear D gene. This sequence originates from an adult with an advanced solid tumor such as melanoma, head and neck, liver or kidney cancer. The CDR3 sequence: CASSLGGWNTEAFF. The CDR3 nucleotides are TGTGCCAGCAGTTTAGGCGGGTGGAACACTGAAGCTTTCTTT. Full variable domain (missing parts from reference TRBV28 and TRBJ1-1): DVKVTQSSRYLVKRTGEKVFLECVQDMDHENMFWYRQDPGLGLRLIYFSYDVKMKEKGDIPEGYSVSREKKERFSLILESASTNQTSMYLCASSLGGWNTEAFFGQGTRLTVV.